This T cell receptor (beta chain) came from a study of shared clonotypes between healthy human individuals (dated by TCRdb to about 2020). As for the study more broadly: Three men and a couple of women, aged 18 to 49 years, made up the cohort. Blood TCR repertoires of 5 or 6 healthy adults were deeply sequenced to estimate repertoire size and the extent of clonotype sharing between individuals. For each donor, CD4 naive and CD4 memory were each given three plates, CD8 naive was given two plates, and CD8 memory was given one plate. Each donor's leukapheresis produced roughly between roughly 0.94 and 9.5 billion PBMCs. To increase sequencing depth and limit assay-specific biases, TCR repertoire library preparation and sequencing were carried out by different laboratories using diverse techniques. Study-level results and caveats: Estimated clonotype richness was generally larger for naive than for memory subsets. Sharing across several donors was observed for 5% to 6.5% of naive CD4, 3% to 4% of naive CD8, 2.3% of memory CD4, and about 0.38% of memory CD8 clonotypes. Sampling was restricted to blood, and TCR repertoires in tissues likely differ from the TCR repertoires found in blood. Rarefaction of sorted-subset datasets indicated incomplete sequencing despite the large sequencing depth. Because the study included only a small number of donors, the genetic and exposure-history diversity represented was limited. Compared with non-shared clonotypes, the clonotypes found in all four sorted-subset donors had higher generation probabilities. Pairwise subsampling led to the expectation that sequencing depth would affect the degree of clonotype sharing among donors.

TCR CDR3 regions were amplified from genomic DNA by multiplex PCR using the deep immunoSEQ assay. For each cell subset, the extracted genomic DNA was distributed evenly across all wells of several immunoSEQ 96-well plates, and each plate served as one replicate. For sorted subsets, each replicate PCR was loaded with 200 ng genomic DNA, equivalent to 25,000 to 35,000 T cell genomes. Purified libraries were measured with a Qubit 3.0 fluorometer, size-checked on a Bioanalyzer 2100, and measured again with the KAPA Library Quantification kit. Every immunoSEQ 96-well plate was sequenced on a separate single-read 150-cycle Illumina NextSeq 550 flow cell. As for the authors' bioinformatics: Because the immunoSEQ output included only junctional sequences and no quality scores, the filtering could not be the same as the filtering used for full-length reads. Sequences were annotated with PyIR, a Python wrapper for IgBLAST v1.9, and V/J genes and CDR3 were assigned using IMGT germline references. Reads were filtered out if the reads had weak V/J assignments (E-value above 1e-6), no CDR3, stop codons, out-of-frame junctions, or ambiguous translated residues. V3J clonotypes were defined by identical inferred V gene, J gene, and CDR3 amino acid sequence. To compute the percentage overlap between repertoires, the number of shared unique clonotypes was divided by the size of the smaller repertoire. RTK rarefaction, the Chao1 estimator, and Recon v2.1 estimates of unobserved clonotypes were used to assess repertoire richness. OLGA was used to compute generation probabilities for all TCRbeta clonotypes that the gDNA method yielded from four donors. TCRdb provides this immuneACCESS table in a form limited to in-frame rearrangements. Some clones are lacking; in checked studies, under half of them reflect an unresolved V gene, and why the rest are absent is not known. V and J calls and clone size come straight from that table; D and trimming were deduced from the DNA. The sample has hundreds of thousands of clones on record, around 96% of them singletons. The ten biggest clones cover about 0.12% of the sample.

As concerns this clone: Its antigen is not yet known. Base qualities are not provided; no much larger clone lies one nucleotide away.

The CDR3 runs 14 amino acids, cysteine and phenylalanine included. Of all the DNA, just the CDR3 is kept, 42 bases in frame from base 1. Via the germline V gene (reference sequence), CDR1 is MNHEY and CDR2 SMNVEV. A distance of 11 bases separates the germline ends of V and J, which lose 5 bases and 0 bases respectively. CD8 naive samples consisted of CD45RO-negative cells that were positively selected for CCR7, yielding a CD45RA+CCR7+ population without TemRA cells. The donors were healthy, HIV-negative adults who had no recently reported acute infections or vaccinations. Every donor was a Caucasian adult residing in Nashville, Tennessee, USA. After blood collection by leukapheresis, PBMCs were isolated using Ficoll-Histopaque density gradient centrifugation and then cryopreserved in the vapor phase of liquid nitrogen. Analytical flow cytometry was used to check the purity and quantity of every magnetically sorted T cell population. Genomic DNA was isolated from each sorted fraction and quantified by UV absorbance on a Nanodrop 2000c.

This receptor was obtained from a woman in her twenties or thirties in good health. Sequences were obtained from naive CD8+ T cells sorted from blood. According to the study, the label for this sample's cell subset or site signals: CD45RA+CCR7+. The sequence links TRBV27 to TRBJ2-7, with no D gene named confidently. The DNA is TGTGCCAGCAGTACCAGTGACTCCTCCTACGAGCAGTACTTC. It is translated as CASSTSDSSYEQYF.